This TCR beta chain was obtained from a study of blood T cell repertoires in COVID-19. Across the whole study: Whether acute or convalescent, the COVID-19 samples came from the United States, Italy and Spain.

TCRdb's copy holds only in-frame clones and misses some; the assay was immunoSEQ multiplex PCR. The sample yields 45,000 to 60,000 clones, 85% to 90% seen once. Germline lookup yields CDR1 SGHTA and CDR2 FQGNSA. CDR3 size: 14 residues. V was cut by 4 bases and J by 3 bases, with 11 bases left in between. The source is a human donor with active COVID-19. The donor label of this sample is uncertain. The chain uses TRBV7-2 and TRBJ2-3; D is undetermined. The sequenced sample was peripheral blood. The CDR3 sequence is CASSSKAPTDTQYF. CDR3 DNA: TGTGCCAGCAGCTCGAAAGCTCCGACAGATACGCAGTATTTT.